This T cell receptor beta chain originates from a study of identical twins. The V gene end was trimmed by 1 base and the J gene end by 5 bases; junction bases not matched to a gene: 3. CDR3 length: 15 residues. TCRdb processed the 5' RACE reads anew with MiXCR; each CDR3 protein has one entry. The sample yields 1.5 million or so distinct CDR3 sequences, less than 40% seen once. This chain connects TRBV12-3 or TRBV12-4 to TRBJ2-5; 11 bases match TRBD2. The sequencing sample was made of cord blood. This sequence was found in a newborn girl in good health. The CDR3 DNA reads as TGTGCCAGCAGTTTAGTTACTAGCGGGGGCGAGACCCAGTACTTC. It codes for CASSLVTSGGETQYF.